Shown below are 22 T cell receptor beta chains from a single sample sequenced in a study of cytomegalovirus exposure and HLA in healthy donors (dated by TCRdb to about 2017). Libraries were built with the immunoSEQ multiplex PCR assay. For the multiplex PCR, a mixture combining 60 forward primers for TCR Vbeta segments and 13 reverse primers for TCR Jbeta segments was used. As stored in TCRdb, this immuneACCESS dataset retains in-frame rearrangements with V and J assigned. A fraction of the clones does not appear; measured against another copy, unresolved V genes explain less than half of the discrepancy, and the remainder lacks a known reason. Present in this sample are 130,000 to 150,000 clones, 70% to 90% of which were seen just once. Of the sample, 4% to 4.5% is held by the ten largest clones. The sequenced sample was PBMCs. These receptors were taken from a woman in her thirties or forties in good health and CMV-seropositive.

The J gene is TRBJ2-5, the V gene TRBV10-1, with D hard to call. The J call may be wrong; the DNA end is better matched by TRBJ2-7. This CDR3 comprises 10 residues. Germline CDR1 reads WNHNN; CDR2 reads SYGVQD (reference sequence). The CDR3 DNA reads TGCGCCAGCAGGTCATACGAGCAGTACTTC. Protein sequence: CASRSYEQYF.

The gene calls are TRBV11-2 and TRBJ1-1; 7 bases fit TRBD1. The CDR3 runs to 14 residues. V trimming: 4 bases; J trimming: 5 bases; junction bases outside the gene matches: 7. Germline CDR1 reads SGHAT; CDR2 reads FQNNGV. CDR3 sequence reads: CASSYTRGETEAFF. The DNA for the CDR3 is TGTGCCAGCAGCTACACCAGGGGGGAGACTGAAGCTTTCTTT.

This clone turned up a few times. This sequence joins TRBV4-1 and TRBJ2-1, with D perhaps TRBD1 (5 bases). Trimming removed 7 bases from V and 0 bases from J, with 10 bases in between. This CDR3 region has 14 residues. CDR1 MGHRA and CDR2 YSYEKL come from the germline V gene. The CDR3 bases are TGCGCCAGCACCCTGACAGTCTCCTACAATGAGCAGTTCTTC. Its protein is CASTLTVSYNEQFF.

The V and J genes are TRBV9 and TRBJ2-3; maybe TRBD1 (6 bases). The CDR3 consists of 14 residues. Germline-derived CDR1 and CDR2 are SGDLS and YYNGEE. V was clipped by 3 bases and J by 4 bases, with 12 bases between them. The CDR3, as DNA: TGTGCCAGCAGCGCCGGAACAGGGTCAGATACGCAGTATTTT. Translation: CASSAGTGSDTQYF.

The V and J genes are TRBV4-2 and TRBJ2-3; 8 bases line up with TRBD2. Germline V gene lookup returns CDR1 LGHNA and CDR2 YNFKEQ. The length of the CDR3 is 16 residues. Trimming at V came to 0 bases and at J to 5 bases, leaving 7 bases not matched to a gene. CDR3 nucleotide sequence: TGTGCCAGCAGCCAAGATCTAAGAGCGGGGGAAGATACGCAGTATTTT. The encoded protein is CASSQDLRAGEDTQYF.

The rearrangement joins TRBV5-1 to TRBJ2-5; TRBD2 matches at 11 bases. The V gene end was trimmed by 0 bases and the J gene end by 1 base; junction bases not matched to a gene: 2. Germline V gives CDR1 SGHRS, CDR2 YFSETQ. The CDR3 runs to 16 residues. The CDR3 is CASSLGGTSGQETQYF. The CDR3 DNA reads as TGCGCCAGCAGCTTGGGGGGGACTAGCGGCCAAGAGACCCAGTACTTC.

This chain connects TRBV14 to TRBJ2-7; TRBD2 matches 12 bases. Trimming took 4 bases from V and 4 from J; bases not matched to a gene: 2. The CDR3 length is 14 residues. Germline V CDR1 and CDR2: SGHDN, FVKESK. CDR3: CASSLGTSGYEQYF. CDR3 nucleotides: TGTGCCAGCAGCCTCGGGACTAGCGGGTACGAGCAGTACTTC.

On this clone itself: One end of the junction varies from germline; a read error may be responsible. The rearrangement links TRBV7-9 to TRBJ2-5; TRBD2 matches at 7 bases. CDR1 and CDR2 from the germline V gene are SEHNR and FQNEAQ (reference sequence). This CDR3 comprises 15 residues. The CDR3, as DNA: TGTGCCAGCAGCCTAGCGGCAGGGCGCCAAGAGACCCAGTACTTC. Its protein product is CASSLAAGRQETQYF.

This chain connects TRBV4-2 to TRBJ1-5; 9 bases fit TRBD1. The J segment lost 6 bases and the V segment lost 1 base, leaving 4 bases of the junction unmatched. Germline V CDR1 and CDR2: LGHNA, YNFKEQ. CDR3 length: 15 amino acids. The CDR3 region is CASSQAGTGFQPQHF. The CDR3, as DNA: TGTGCCAGCAGCCAAGCCGGGACAGGGTTTCAGCCCCAGCATTTT.

This clone was counted once. The V call is TRBV19, the J call TRBJ1-2; D may be TRBD1 (6 bases). The CDR3 has 15 amino acids. V gave up 4 bases and J gave up 5 bases, with 17 bases separating them. CDR1 LNHDA and CDR2 SQIVND come from the germline V gene (reference sequence). As DNA, the CDR3 is TGTGCCAGTAGTACCTCGACAGGCCGCGATTATGGCTACACCTTC. Its protein product is CASSTSTGRDYGYTF.

The chain couples TRBV9 to TRBJ1-1, with D possibly matching TRBD1 (6 bases). Germline CDR1 reads SGDLS; CDR2 reads YYNGEE. The CDR3 runs to 14 residues. Trimming left V 3 bases short and J 0 bases short, with 9 bases between. DNA of the CDR3: TGTGCCAGCAGCGCGGGACACCTGAACACTGAAGCTTTCTTT. As protein: CASSAGHLNTEAFF.

The sample holds one count of this clone. The chain links TRBV9 to TRBJ1-1; the D gene is possibly TRBD1 (6 bases). Trimming cost V 0 bases and J 7 bases, with 13 bases left between them. This CDR3 is 14 amino acids long. Per the germline V gene, CDR1 is SGDLS and CDR2 is YYNGEE. The CDR3 loop reads CASSVDHRGSEAFF. CDR3 DNA: TGTGCCAGCAGCGTAGATCATAGGGGGAGTGAAGCTTTCTTT.

Concerning this clone itself: Different DNA sequences within this sample yield the same CDR3. V usage is TRBV30 and J usage is TRBJ1-5, with TRBD1 matching 7 bases. CDR1 GTSNPN and CDR2 SVGIG come from the germline V gene (reference sequence). The junction had 1 base not matched to a gene; V was cut back by 0 bases and J by 5 bases. The CDR3 length is 13 residues. The CDR3 here is CAWSVGGDQPQHF. The CDR3 nucleotides read TGTGCCTGGAGTGTAGGGGGCGATCAGCCCCAGCATTTT.

The J gene is TRBJ2-3, the V gene TRBV27; D ambiguous. CDR3 length: 14 residues. Germline CDR1 reads MNHEY; CDR2 reads SMNVEV (reference sequence). V lost 6 bases to trimming and J lost 0 bases, with 10 bases between them. CDR3 bases: TGTGCCAGCAGAGACAAATTGAGCACAGATACGCAGTATTTT. Its protein is CASRDKLSTDTQYF.

The CDR3 nucleotides are TGTGCCAGCAAGGTATACAGTAACAGAATCGGGGAGCTGTTTTTT. Translation gives CASKVYSNRIGELFF. The V gene is TRBV2, the J gene TRBJ2-2; D unclear. V was shortened by 7 bases and J by 7 bases, with 19 bases between the two germline ends. The germline V gene has CDR1 SNHLY and CDR2 FYNNEI. The CDR3 length is 15 residues.

The chain carries TRBV10-3 and TRBJ2-7; TRBD2 aligns across 7 bases. CDR1 and CDR2 from the germline V gene are ENHRY and SYGVKD. V was pared by 0 bases and J by 6 bases, with 5 bases of the junction left unmatched. The CDR3 is 14 amino acids. The CDR3 DNA is TGTGCCATCAGTGAGTCGAGGCCGGGAGGCGAGCAGTACTTC. This encodes CAISESRPGGEQYF.

This clone has just one count. The chain is built from TRBV19 and TRBJ2-1; TRBD2 agrees at 7 bases. This CDR3 spans 15 amino acids. Germline V lookup: CDR1 LNHDA, CDR2 SQIVND (reference sequence). Unmatched junction bases numbered 3, after V lost 4 bases and J lost 0 bases. CDR3: CASSTRGSSYNEQFF. The CDR3 DNA reads TGTGCCAGTAGTACCCGCGGGAGCTCCTACAATGAGCAGTTCTTC.

With respect to this clone: The same CDR3 can be traced to other DNA sequences in this sample. The chain joins TRBV5-1 to TRBJ2-7; 8 nucleotides line up with TRBD1. The germline V gene encodes CDR1 SGHRS and CDR2 YFSETQ. This CDR3 region has 14 residues. V dropped 4 bases and J dropped 2; count of bases not matched to a gene: 5. CDR3 sequence: CASSPGQGAYEQYF. CDR3 DNA: TGCGCCAGCAGCCCAGGACAGGGAGCCTACGAGCAGTACTTC.

The chain has TRBV6-5 and TRBJ2-1; 7 bases agree with TRBD2. V lost 4 bases to trimming and J lost 10 bases; unmatched junction nucleotides: 13. Germline V lookup: CDR1 MNHEY, CDR2 SVGAGI. CDR3 length: 15 amino acids. CDR3 amino acids: CASSLGGEGHWEQFF. The CDR3 bases are TGTGCCAGCAGTTTGGGTGGGGAGGGTCATTGGGAGCAGTTCTTC.

Notes on this clone: Other DNA sequences within the sample encode an identical CDR3. This chain joins TRBV18 and TRBJ1-1; D is undetermined. Per germline, CDR1 KGHSH and CDR2 LQKENI. This CDR3 is built from 13 residues. The V end lost 6 bases, the J end lost 1 base, and 9 bases lay between the germline ends. The CDR3 here is CASSPAGNTEAFF. For the CDR3, the DNA is TGTGCCAGCTCTCCCGCGGGGAACACTGAAGCTTTCTTT.

The rearrangement joins TRBV10-1 to TRBJ2-5; 8 bases match TRBD1. V was pared by 5 bases and J by 14 bases, with 16 bases of the junction left unmatched. Germline V lookup: CDR1 WNHNN, CDR2 SYGVQD (reference sequence). This CDR3 is built from 14 residues. CDR3 protein: CASSRGQGARVPYF. In nucleotides, the CDR3 is TGCGCCAGCAGTCGCGGGCAGGGGGCGAGAGTACCCTACTTC.

This clone came up once. V gene TRBV7-2 combines with J gene TRBJ2-7; possible D gene TRBD1, 6 bases. The CDR3 loop spans 13 amino acids. V lost 5 bases and J lost 5, with 13 bases in between. Germline V CDR1 and CDR2: SGHTA, FQGNSA. In DNA form, the CDR3 reads TGTGCCAGCAGCCCCGACAGGCTGGACGAGCAGTACTTC. Translating gives CASSPDRLDEQYF.